A single count supports the clone carrying this TCR beta chain. Its target is unknown. The PCR was carried out with 60 Vbeta primers and 13 Jbeta primers. Libraries were prepared by immunoSEQ multiplex PCR; TCRdb keeps only in-frame clonotypes and omits some of them. The sample contains 130,000 to 150,000 clones, around 78% of which appear only once. The sample belongs to a study of cytomegalovirus exposure and HLA in healthy donors. Study-level points and caveats: TCR beta V segments were, for the most part, productive about 87% or about 30% of the time in an earlier analysis. As a later analysis showed, a missense DCLRE1C variant was linked to trimming of TCR beta V- and J-genes. Analyzed later, most CMV-associated TCR beta chains appeared HLA-restricted. The study had only CMV serostatus as immune exposure information.

CDR1 and CDR2 (germline): LNHDA, SQIVND (reference sequence). With V trimmed by 4 bases and J by 7 bases, 12 bases remained unmatched. The CDR3 consists of 15 residues. This receptor was taken from a male donor in good health and CMV-seronegative. The chain links TRBV19 to TRBJ2-5; 7 bases line up with TRBD2. The sample consisted of PBMCs. CDR3 sequence (DNA): TGTGCCAGTAGTACCCTGGGCGCGGGAGTCGTGACCCAGTACTTC. Translating gives CASSTLGAGVVTQYF.